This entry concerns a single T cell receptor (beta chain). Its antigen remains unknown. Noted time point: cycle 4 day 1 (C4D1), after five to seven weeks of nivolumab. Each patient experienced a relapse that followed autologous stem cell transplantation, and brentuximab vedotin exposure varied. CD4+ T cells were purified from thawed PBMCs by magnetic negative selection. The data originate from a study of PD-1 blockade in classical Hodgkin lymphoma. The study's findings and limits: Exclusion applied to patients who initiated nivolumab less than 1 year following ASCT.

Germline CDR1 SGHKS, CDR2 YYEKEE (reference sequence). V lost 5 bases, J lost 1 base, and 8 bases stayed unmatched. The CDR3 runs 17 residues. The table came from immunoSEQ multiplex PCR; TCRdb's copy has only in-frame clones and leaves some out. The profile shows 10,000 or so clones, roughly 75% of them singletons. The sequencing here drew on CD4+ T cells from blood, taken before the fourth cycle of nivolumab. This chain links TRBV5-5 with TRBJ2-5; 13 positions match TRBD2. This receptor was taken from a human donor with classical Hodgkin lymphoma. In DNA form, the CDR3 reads TGTGCCAGCAGTTCGACTAGCGGGGGGCCCCGCCAAGAGACCCAGTACTTC. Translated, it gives CASSSTSGGPRQETQYF.